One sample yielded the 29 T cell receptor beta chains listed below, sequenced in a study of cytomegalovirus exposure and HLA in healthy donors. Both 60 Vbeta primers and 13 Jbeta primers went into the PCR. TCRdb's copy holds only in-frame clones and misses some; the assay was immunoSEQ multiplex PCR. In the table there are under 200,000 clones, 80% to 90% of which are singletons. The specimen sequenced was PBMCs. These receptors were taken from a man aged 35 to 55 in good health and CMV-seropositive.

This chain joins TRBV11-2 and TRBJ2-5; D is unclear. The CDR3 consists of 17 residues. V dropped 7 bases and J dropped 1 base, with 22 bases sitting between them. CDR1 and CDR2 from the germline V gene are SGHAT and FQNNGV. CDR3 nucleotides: TGTGCCAGCACCACGTGGGCAGATCAACAGCCCCAAGAGACCCAGTACTTC. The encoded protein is CASTTWADQQPQETQYF.

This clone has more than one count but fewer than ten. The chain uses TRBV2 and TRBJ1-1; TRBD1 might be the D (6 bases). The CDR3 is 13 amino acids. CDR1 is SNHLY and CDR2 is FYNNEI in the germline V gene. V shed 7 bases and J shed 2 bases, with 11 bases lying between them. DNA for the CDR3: TGTGCCAGCACCCAGGACAGTAACACTGAAGCTTTCTTT. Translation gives CASTQDSNTEAFF.

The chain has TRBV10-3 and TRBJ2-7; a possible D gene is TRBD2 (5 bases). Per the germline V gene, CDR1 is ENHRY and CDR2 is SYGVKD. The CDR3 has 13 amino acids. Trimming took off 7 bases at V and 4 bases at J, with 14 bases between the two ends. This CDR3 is CAIKAAGPYEQYF. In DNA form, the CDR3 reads TGTGCCATCAAAGCGGCGGGCCCTTACGAGCAGTACTTC.

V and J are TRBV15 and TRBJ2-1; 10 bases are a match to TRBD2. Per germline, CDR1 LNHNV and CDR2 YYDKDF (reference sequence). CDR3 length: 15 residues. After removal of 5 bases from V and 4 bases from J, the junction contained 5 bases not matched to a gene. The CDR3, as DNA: TGTGCCACCAGCGGCAGGACTAGCGGTTACAATGAGCAGTTCTTC. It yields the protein CATSGRTSGYNEQFF.

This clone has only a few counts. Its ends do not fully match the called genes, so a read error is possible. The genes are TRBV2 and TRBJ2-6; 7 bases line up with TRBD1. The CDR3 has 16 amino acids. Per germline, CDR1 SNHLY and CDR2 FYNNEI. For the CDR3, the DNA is TGTGCCAGCAGTGGCACCAAGGGGGCTGGGGCCAACGGCCTGACTTTC. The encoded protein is CASSGTKGAGANGLTF.

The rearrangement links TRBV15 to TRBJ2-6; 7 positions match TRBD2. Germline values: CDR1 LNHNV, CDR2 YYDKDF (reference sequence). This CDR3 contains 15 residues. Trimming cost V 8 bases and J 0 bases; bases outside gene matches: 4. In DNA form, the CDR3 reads TGTGCCACCGCCGAGCGGGACTCTGGGGCCAACGTCCTGACTTTC. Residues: CATAERDSGANVLTF. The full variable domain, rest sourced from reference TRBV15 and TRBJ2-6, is DAMVIQNPRYQVTQFGKPVTLSCSQTLNHNVMYWYQQKSSQAPKLLFHYYDKDFNNEADTPDNFQSRRPNTSFCFLDIRSPGLGDTAMYLCATAERDSGANVLTFGAGSRLTVL.

The CDR3: CATSRDTGTGLYNEQFF. The CDR3 DNA is TGTGCCACCAGCAGAGATACGGGGACAGGCCTCTACAATGAGCAGTTCTTC. This chain uses TRBV15 with TRBJ2-1; 8 positions agree with TRBD1. Germline-derived CDR1 and CDR2 are LNHNV and YYDKDF (reference sequence). V shed 0 bases and J 3 bases; nucleotides not matched to a gene: 7. The CDR3 length is 17 residues.

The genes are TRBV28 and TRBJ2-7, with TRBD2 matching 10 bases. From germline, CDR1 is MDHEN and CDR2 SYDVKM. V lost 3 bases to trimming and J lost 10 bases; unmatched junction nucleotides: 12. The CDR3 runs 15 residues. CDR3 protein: CASSFPPSGRSEQYF. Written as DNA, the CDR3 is TGTGCCAGCAGTTTCCCCCCTAGCGGGAGAAGCGAACAGTACTTC. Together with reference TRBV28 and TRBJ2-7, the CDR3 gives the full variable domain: DVKVTQSSRYLVKRTGEKVFLECVQDMDHENMFWYRQDPGLGLRLIYFSYDVKMKEKGDIPEGYSVSREKKERFSLILESASTNQTSMYLCASSFPPSGRSEQYFGPGTRLTVT.

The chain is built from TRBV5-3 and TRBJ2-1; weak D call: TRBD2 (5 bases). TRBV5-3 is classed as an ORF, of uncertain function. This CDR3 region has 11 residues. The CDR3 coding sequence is TGTAGGACGAAGCGGAACAATGAGCAGTTCTTC. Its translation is CRTKRNNEQFF.

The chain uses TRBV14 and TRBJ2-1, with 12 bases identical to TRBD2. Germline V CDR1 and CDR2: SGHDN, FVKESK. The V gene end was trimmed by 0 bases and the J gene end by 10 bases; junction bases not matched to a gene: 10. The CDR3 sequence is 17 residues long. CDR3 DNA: TGTGCCAGCAGCCAAGATCTTCGACTAGCGGGGGTCGGGGAGCAGTTCTTC. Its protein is CASSQDLRLAGVGEQFF.

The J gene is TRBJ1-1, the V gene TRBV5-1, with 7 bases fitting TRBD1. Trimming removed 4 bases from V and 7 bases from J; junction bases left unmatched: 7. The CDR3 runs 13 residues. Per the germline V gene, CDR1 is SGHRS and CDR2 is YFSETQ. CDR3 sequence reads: CASSAGTEDEAFF. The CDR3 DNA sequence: TGCGCCAGCAGCGCCGGGACAGAAGATGAAGCTTTCTTT.

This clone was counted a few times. Here the CDR3 DNA reads TGTGCCAGCAGTTATAGCGGGGGTGGCCACAATGAGCAGTTCTTC. Protein product: CASSYSGGGHNEQFF. The V and J genes are TRBV6-5 and TRBJ2-1, with 9 bases aligning to TRBD2. The CDR3 consists of 15 residues. From germline, CDR1 is MNHEY and CDR2 SVGAGI. V lost 3 bases and J lost 5; bases outside the gene matches: 5.

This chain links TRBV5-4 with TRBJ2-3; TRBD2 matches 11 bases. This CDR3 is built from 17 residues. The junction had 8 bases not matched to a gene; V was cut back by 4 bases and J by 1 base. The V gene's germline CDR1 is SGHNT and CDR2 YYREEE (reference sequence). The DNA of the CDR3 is TGTGCCAGCAGCGAATACACTAGCGGGAGAGGCACAGATACGCAGTATTTT. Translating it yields CASSEYTSGRGTDTQYF.

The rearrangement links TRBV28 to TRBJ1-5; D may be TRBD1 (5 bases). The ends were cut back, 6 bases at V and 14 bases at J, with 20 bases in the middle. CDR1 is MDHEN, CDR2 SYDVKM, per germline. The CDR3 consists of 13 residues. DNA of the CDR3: TGTGCCAGCAGCCCCGGGTGGCCAGGGCCAAAGCATTTT. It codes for CASSPGWPGPKHF.

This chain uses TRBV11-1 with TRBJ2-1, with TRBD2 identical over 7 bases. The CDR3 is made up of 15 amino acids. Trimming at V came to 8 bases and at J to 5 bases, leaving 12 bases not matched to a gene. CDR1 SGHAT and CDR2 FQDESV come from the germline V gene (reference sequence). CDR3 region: CASHRSGTVHNEQFF. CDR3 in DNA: TGTGCCAGCCATCGGAGCGGGACCGTACACAATGAGCAGTTCTTC.

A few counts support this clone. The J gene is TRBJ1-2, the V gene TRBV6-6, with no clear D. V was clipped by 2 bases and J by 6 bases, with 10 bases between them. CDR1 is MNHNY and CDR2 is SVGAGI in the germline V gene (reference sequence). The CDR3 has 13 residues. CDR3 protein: CASSYTQVDGYTF. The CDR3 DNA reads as TGTGCCAGCAGTTACACCCAGGTGGATGGCTACACCTTC.

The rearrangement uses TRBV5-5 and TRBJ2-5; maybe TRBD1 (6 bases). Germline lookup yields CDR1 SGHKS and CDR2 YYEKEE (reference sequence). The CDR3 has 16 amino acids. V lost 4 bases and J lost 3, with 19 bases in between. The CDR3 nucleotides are TGTGCCAGCAGCGTAGCCGCCGGGACAATTAAAGAGACCCAGTACTTC. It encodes CASSVAAGTIKETQYF.

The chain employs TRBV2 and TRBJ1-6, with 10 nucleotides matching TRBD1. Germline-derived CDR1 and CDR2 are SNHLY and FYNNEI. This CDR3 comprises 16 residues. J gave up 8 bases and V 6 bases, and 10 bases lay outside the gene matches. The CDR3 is CASSDSGTGVYSPLHF. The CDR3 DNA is TGTGCCAGCAGCGATTCCGGGACAGGGGTTTATTCACCCCTCCACTTT.

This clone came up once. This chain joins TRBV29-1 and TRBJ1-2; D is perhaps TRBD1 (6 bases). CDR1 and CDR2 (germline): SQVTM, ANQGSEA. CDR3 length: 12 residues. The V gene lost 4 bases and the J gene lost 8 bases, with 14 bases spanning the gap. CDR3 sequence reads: CSVGGGGQGYTF. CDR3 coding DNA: TGCAGCGTTGGAGGTGGGGGCCAAGGCTACACCTTC.

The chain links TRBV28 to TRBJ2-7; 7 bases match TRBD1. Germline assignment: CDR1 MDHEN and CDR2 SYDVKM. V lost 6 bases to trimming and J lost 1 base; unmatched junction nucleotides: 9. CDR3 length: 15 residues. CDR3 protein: CASSPPGTESYEQYF. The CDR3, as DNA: TGTGCCAGCAGCCCTCCCGGGACAGAGTCCTACGAGCAGTACTTC. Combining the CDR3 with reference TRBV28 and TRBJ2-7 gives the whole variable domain DVKVTQSSRYLVKRTGEKVFLECVQDMDHENMFWYRQDPGLGLRLIYFSYDVKMKEKGDIPEGYSVSREKKERFSLILESASTNQTSMYLCASSPPGTESYEQYFGPGTRLTVT.

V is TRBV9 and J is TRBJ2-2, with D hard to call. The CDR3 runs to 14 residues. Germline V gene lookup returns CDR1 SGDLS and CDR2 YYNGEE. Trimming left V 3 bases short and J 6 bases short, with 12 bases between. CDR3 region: CASSETLVAGELFF. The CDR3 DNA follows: TGTGCCAGCAGCGAGACATTAGTAGCCGGGGAGCTGTTTTTT.

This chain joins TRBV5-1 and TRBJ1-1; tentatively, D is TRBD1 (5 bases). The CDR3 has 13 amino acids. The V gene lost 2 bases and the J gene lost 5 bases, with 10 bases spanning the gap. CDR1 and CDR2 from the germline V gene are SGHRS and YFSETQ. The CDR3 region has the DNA TGCGCCAGCAGCTTCCAGGGTGAGACTGAAGCTTTCTTT. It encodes CASSFQGETEAFF.

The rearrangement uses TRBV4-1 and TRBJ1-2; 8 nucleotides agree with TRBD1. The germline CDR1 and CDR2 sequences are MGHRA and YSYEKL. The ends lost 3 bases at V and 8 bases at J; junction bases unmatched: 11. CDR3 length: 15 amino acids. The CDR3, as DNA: TGCGCCAGCAGCCATCCCACCGTGGACAGGGAGGGCTACACCTTC. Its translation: CASSHPTVDREGYTF.

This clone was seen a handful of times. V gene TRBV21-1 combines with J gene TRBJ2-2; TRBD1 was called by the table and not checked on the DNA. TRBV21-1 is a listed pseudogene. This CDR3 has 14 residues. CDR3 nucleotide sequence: TGTGCCAGGCCGGGACAGGGTAACACCGGGGAGCTGTTTTTT. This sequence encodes CARPGQGNTGELFF.

CDR3 sequence reads: CASSLGLAGGPETQYF. In DNA, the CDR3 is TGCGCCAGCAGCCTGGGACTAGCGGGAGGGCCAGAGACCCAGTACTTC. The V call is TRBV5-1, the J call TRBJ2-5; the match to TRBD2 covers 16 bases. Germline CDR1 SGHRS, CDR2 YFSETQ. Trimming took 4 bases from V and 4 from J; bases not matched to a gene: 4. The CDR3 runs to 16 residues.

CDR3 amino acids: CASSQIPGQGDEQYF. The CDR3 region has the DNA TGTGCCAGCAGCCAAATTCCGGGACAGGGGGATGAGCAGTACTTC. V gene TRBV7-9 combines with J gene TRBJ2-7; 11 nucleotides agree with TRBD1. The length of the CDR3 is 15 residues. Germline-derived CDR1 and CDR2 are SEHNR and FQNEAQ (reference sequence). V trimming: 5 bases; J trimming: 7 bases; junction bases outside the gene matches: 10. The full variable domain, in which reference TRBV7-9 and TRBJ2-7 provide the parts outside the CDR3, is DTGVSQNPRHKITKRGQNVTFRCDPISEHNRLYWYRQTLGQGPEFLTYFQNEAQLEKSRLLSDRFSAERPKGSFSTLEIQRTEQGDSAMYLCASSQIPGQGDEQYFGPGTRLTVT.

CDR3 sequence reads: CAISDSDRPQETQYF. The DNA for the CDR3 is TGTGCCATCAGTGACTCGGACAGGCCCCAAGAGACCCAGTACTTC. This rearrangement joins TRBV10-3 to TRBJ2-5; TRBD1 agrees at 7 bases. The CDR3 consists of 15 residues. Germline loops: CDR1 ENHRY, CDR2 SYGVKD. With 3 bases clipped from V and 1 base from J, the junction kept 5 bases outside the gene matches.

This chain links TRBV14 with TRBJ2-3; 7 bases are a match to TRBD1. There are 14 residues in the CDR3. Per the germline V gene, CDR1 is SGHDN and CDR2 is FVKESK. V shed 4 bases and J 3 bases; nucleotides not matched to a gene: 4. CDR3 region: CASSLDRLTDTQYF. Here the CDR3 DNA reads TGTGCCAGCAGCCTGGACAGGTTGACAGATACGCAGTATTTT.

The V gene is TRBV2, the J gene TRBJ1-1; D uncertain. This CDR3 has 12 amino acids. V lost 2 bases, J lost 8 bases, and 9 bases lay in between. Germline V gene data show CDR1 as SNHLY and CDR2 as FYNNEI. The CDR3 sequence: CASSERRREAFF. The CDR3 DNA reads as TGTGCCAGCAGTGAAAGGAGAAGGGAAGCTTTCTTT.